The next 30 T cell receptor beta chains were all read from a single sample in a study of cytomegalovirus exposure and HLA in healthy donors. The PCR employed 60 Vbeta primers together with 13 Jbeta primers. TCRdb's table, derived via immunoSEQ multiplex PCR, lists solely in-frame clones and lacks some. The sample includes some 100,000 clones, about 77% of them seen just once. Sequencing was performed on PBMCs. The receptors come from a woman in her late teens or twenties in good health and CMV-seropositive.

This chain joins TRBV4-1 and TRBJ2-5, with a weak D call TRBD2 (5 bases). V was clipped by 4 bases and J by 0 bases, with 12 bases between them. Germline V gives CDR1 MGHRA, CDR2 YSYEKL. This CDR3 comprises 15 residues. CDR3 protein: CASSLRGVYQETQYF. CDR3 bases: TGCGCCAGCAGCCTCCGGGGAGTGTACCAAGAGACCCAGTACTTC.

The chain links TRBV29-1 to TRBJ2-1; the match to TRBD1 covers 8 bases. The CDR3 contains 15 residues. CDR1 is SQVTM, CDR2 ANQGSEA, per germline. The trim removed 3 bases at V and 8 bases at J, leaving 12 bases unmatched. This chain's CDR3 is CSVEGSGQGLYEQFF. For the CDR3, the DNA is TGCAGCGTTGAGGGGTCCGGACAGGGATTATATGAGCAGTTCTTC.

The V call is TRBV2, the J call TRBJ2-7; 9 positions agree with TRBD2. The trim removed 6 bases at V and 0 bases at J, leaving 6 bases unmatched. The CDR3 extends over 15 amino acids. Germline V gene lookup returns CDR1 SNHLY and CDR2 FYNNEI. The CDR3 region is CASRSSGEVSYEQYF. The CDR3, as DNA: TGTGCCAGCAGGTCTAGCGGGGAAGTCTCCTACGAGCAGTACTTC.

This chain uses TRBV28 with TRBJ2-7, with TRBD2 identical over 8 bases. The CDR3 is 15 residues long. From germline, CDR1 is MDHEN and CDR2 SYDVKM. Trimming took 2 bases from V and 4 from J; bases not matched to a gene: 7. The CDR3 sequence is CASSLGPGRAYEQYF. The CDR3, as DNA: TGTGCCAGCAGTTTAGGGCCCGGGAGGGCTTACGAGCAGTACTTC.

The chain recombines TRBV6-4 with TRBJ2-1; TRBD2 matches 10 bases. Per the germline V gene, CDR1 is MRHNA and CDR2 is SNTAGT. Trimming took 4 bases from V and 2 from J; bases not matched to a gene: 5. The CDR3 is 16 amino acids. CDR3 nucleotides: TGTGCCAGCAGTGCTAGACTAGCGGGCACCTACAATGAGCAGTTCTTC. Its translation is CASSARLAGTYNEQFF.

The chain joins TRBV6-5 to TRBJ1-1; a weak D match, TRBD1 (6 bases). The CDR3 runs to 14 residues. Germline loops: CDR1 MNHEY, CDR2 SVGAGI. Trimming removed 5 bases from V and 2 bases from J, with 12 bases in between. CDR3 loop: CASSLGDTNTEAFF. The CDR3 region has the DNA TGTGCCAGCAGTCTGGGGGACACCAACACTGAAGCTTTCTTT.

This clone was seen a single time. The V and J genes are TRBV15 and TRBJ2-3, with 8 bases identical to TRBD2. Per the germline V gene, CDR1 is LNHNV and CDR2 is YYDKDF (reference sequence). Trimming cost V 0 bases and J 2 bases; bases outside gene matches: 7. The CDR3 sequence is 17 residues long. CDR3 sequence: CATSRELLAGFTDTQYF. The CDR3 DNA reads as TGTGCCACCAGCAGAGAGCTTTTAGCGGGATTCACAGATACGCAGTATTTT.

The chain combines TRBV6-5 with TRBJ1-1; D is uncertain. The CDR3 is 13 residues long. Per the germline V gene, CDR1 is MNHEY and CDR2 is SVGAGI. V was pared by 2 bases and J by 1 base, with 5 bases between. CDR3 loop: CASSYGGNTEAFF. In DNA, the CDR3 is TGTGCCAGCAGTTACGGCGGGAACACTGAAGCTTTCTTT.

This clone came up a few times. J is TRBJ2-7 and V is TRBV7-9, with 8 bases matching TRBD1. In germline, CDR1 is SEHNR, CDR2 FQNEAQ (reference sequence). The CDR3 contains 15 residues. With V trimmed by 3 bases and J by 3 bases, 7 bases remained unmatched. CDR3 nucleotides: TGTGCCAGCAGCTTGGCCCAGGGGGCTTTCTACGAGCAGTACTTC. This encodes CASSLAQGAFYEQYF.

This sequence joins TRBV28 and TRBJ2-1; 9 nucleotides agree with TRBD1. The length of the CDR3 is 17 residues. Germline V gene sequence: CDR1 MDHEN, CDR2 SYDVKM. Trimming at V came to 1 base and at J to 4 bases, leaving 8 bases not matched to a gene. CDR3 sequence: CASSLSSYRGPYNEQFF. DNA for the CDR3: TGTGCCAGCAGTTTATCCTCGTACAGGGGGCCATACAATGAGCAGTTCTTC.

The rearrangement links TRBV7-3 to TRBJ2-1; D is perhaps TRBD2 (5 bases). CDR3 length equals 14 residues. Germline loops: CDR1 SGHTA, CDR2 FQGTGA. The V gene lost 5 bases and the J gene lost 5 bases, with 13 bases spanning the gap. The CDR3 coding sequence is TGTGCCAGCAGCCTCCGGGGTATGGACAATGAGCAGTTCTTC. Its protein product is CASSLRGMDNEQFF.

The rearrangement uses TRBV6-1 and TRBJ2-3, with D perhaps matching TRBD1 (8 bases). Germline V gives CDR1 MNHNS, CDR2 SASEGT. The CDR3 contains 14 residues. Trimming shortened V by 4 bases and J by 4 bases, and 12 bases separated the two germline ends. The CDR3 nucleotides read TGTGCCAGCAGTGGGACAGGGAGGGCAGATACGCAGTATTTT. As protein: CASSGTGRADTQYF.

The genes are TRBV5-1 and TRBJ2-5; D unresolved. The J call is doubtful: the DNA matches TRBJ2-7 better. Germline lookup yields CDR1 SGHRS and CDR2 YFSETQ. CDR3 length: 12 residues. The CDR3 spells CASSGQSYEQYF. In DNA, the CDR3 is TGCGCCAGCAGCGGGCAGTCCTACGAGCAGTACTTC.

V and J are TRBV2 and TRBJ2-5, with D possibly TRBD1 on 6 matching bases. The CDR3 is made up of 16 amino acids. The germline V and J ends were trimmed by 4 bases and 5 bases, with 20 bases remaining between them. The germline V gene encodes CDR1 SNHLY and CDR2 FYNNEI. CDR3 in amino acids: CASSGTRLGAGETQYF. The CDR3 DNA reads TGTGCCAGCAGTGGCACCAGGTTGGGGGCAGGGGAGACCCAGTACTTC.

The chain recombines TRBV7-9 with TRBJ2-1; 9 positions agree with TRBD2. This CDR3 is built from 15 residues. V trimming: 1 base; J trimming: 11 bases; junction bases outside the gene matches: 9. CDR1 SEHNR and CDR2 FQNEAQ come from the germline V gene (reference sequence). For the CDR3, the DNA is TGTGCCAGCAGCTTAGTTAGCGGGAGCCCTTATAAGCAGTTCTTC. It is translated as CASSLVSGSPYKQFF.

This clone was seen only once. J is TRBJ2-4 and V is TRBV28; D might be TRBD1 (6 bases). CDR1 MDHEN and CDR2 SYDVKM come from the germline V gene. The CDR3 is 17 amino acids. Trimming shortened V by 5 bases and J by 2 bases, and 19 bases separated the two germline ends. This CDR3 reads CASSPLIGGETKNIQYF. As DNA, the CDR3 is TGTGCCAGCAGTCCTCTTATAGGGGGAGAGACCAAAAACATTCAGTACTTC.

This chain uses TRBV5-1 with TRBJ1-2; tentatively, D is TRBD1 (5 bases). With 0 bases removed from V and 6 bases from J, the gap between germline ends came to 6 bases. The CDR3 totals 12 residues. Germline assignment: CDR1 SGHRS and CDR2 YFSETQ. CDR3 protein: CASSLAGDGYTF. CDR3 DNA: TGCGCCAGCAGCTTGGCGGGGGATGGCTACACCTTC. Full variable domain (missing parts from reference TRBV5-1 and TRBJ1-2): KAGVTQTPRYLIKTRGQQVTLSCSPISGHRSVSWYQQTPGQGLQFLFEYFSETQRNKGNFPGRFSGRQFSNSRSEMNVSTLELGDSALYLCASSLAGDGYTFGSGTRLTVV.

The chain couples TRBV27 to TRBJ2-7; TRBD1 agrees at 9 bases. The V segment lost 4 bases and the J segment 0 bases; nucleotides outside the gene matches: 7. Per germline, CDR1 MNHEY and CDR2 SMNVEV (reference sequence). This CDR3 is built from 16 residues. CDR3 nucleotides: TGTGCCAGCAGTTACACCGGGACAGGGTGCTCCTACGAGCAGTACTTC. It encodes CASSYTGTGCSYEQYF.

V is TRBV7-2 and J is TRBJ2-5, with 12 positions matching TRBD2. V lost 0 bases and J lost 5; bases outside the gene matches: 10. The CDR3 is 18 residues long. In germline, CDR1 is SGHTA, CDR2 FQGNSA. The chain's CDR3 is CASSLAPMTSGSSETQYF. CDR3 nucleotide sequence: TGTGCCAGCAGCTTAGCACCTATGACTAGCGGGAGTAGCGAGACCCAGTACTTC.

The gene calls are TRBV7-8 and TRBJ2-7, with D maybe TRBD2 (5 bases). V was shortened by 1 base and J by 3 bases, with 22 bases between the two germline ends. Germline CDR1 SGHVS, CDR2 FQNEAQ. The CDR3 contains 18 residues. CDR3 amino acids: CASSLESVSDYRLYEQYF. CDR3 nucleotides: TGTGCCAGCAGCTTAGAATCGGTTAGCGACTACCGGCTCTACGAGCAGTACTTC.

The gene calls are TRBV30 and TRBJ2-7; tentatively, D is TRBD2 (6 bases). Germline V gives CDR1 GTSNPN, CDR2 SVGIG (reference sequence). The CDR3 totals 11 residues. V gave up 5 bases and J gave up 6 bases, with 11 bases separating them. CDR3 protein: CAWDHGSEQYF. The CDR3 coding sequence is TGTGCCTGGGATCACGGGAGCGAGCAGTACTTC.

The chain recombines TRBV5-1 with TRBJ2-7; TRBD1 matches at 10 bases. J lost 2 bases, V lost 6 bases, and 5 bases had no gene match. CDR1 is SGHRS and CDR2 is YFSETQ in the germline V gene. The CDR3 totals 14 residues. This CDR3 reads CASTRTGGTYEQYF. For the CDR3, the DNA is TGCGCCAGCACCCGGACAGGGGGGACCTACGAGCAGTACTTC.

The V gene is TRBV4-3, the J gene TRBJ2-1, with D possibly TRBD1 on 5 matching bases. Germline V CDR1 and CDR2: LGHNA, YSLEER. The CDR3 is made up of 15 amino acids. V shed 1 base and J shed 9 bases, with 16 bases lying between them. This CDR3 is CASSQGSGSHSEQFF. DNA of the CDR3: TGCGCCAGCAGCCAAGGGTCAGGGTCCCACAGTGAGCAGTTCTTC.

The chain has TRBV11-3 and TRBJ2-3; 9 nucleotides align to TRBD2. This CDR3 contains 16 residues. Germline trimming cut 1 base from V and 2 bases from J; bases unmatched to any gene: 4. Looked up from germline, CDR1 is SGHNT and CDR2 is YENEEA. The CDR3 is CASSLGLAGSTDTQYF. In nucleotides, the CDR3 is TGTGCCAGCAGCTTAGGGCTAGCGGGGTCCACAGATACGCAGTATTTT. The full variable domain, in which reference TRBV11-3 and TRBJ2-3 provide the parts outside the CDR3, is EAGVVQSPRYKIIEKKQPVAFWCNPISGHNTLYWYLQNLGQGPELLIRYENEEAVDDSQLPKDRFSAERLKGVDSTLKIQPAELGDSAVYLCASSLGLAGSTDTQYFGPGTRLTVL.

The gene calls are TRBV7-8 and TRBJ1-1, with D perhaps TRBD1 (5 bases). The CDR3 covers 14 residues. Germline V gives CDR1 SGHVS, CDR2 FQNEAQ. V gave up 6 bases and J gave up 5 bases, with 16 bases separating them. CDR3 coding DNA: TGTGCCAGCAGTCGGGACTCCGGAAGGACTGAAGCTTTCTTT. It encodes CASSRDSGRTEAFF.

This chain's CDR3 is CASSQPAGDDEQFF. DNA for the CDR3: TGCGCCAGCAGCCAACCAGCGGGAGATGATGAGCAGTTCTTC. The chain has TRBV4-1 and TRBJ2-1; TRBD2 matches at 8 bases. Germline lookup yields CDR1 MGHRA and CDR2 YSYEKL. The length of the CDR3 is 14 residues. With 2 bases clipped from V and 8 bases from J, the junction kept 5 bases outside the gene matches.

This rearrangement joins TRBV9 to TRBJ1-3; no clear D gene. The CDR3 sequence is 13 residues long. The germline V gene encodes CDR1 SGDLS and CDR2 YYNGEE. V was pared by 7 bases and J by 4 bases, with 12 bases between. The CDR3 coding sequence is TGTGCCAGCCAGAGGGCGGGGGGAAACACCATATATTTT. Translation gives CASQRAGGNTIYF.

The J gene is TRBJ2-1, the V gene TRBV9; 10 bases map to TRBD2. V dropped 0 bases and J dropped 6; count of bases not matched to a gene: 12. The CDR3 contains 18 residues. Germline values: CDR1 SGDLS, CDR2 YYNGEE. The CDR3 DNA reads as TGTGCCAGCAGCGTAGTATGGGATTGGACTAGCGGCCCCAATGAGCAGTTCTTC. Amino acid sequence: CASSVVWDWTSGPNEQFF.

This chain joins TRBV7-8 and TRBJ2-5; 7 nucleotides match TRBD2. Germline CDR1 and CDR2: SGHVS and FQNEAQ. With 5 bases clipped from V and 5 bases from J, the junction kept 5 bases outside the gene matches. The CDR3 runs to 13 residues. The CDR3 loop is CASSRWEGETQYF. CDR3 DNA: TGTGCCAGCAGCCGCTGGGAGGGGGAGACCCAGTACTTC.

This chain's CDR3 is CASSLQGAQGENQPQHF. The CDR3 region has the DNA TGTGCCAGCAGCTTGCAGGGGGCACAGGGAGAAAATCAGCCCCAGCATTTT. The chain links TRBV5-6 to TRBJ1-5, with 8 bases aligning to TRBD1. Trimming at V came to 1 base and at J to 4 bases, leaving 10 bases not matched to a gene. The CDR3 extends over 17 amino acids. Germline CDR1 is SGHDT and CDR2 is YYEEEE.